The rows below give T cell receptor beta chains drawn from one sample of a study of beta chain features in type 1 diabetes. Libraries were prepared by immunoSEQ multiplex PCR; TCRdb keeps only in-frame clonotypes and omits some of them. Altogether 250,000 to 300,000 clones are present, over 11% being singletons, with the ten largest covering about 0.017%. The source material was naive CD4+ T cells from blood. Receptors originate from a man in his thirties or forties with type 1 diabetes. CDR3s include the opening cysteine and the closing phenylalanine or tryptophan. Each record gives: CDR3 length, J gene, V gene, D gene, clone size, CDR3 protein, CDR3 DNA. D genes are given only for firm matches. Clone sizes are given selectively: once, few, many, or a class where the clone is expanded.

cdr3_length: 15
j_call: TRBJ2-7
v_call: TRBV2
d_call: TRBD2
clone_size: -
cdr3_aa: CASSDWTSGDYEQYF
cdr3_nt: TGTGCCAGCAGTGATTGGACTAGCGGGGACTACGAGCAGTACTTC

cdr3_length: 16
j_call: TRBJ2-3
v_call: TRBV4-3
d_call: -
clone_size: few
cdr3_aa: CASSQLTGSSTDTQYF
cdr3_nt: TGCGCCAGCAGCCAACTAACAGGGTCTAGCACAGATACGCAGTATTTT

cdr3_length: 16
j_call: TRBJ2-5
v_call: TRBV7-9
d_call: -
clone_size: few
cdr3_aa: CASSLAILGAQETQYF
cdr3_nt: TGTGCCAGCAGCTTAGCGATTTTGGGCGCTCAAGAGACCCAGTACTTC

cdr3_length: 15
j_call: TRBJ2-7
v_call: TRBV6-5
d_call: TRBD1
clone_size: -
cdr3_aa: CASSTPGQGAYEQYF
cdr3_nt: TGTGCCAGCAGTACCCCGGGACAGGGTGCCTACGAGCAGTACTTC

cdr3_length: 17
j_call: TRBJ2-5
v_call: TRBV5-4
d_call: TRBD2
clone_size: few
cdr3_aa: CASSLVGLAGVGETQYF
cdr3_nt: TGTGCCAGCAGCTTGGTGGGACTAGCGGGAGTAGGAGAGACCCAGTACTTC

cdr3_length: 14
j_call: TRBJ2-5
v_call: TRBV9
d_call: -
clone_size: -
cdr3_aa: CASSSHLSQETQYF
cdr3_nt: TGTGCCAGCAGCTCACATCTCTCTCAAGAGACCCAGTACTTC

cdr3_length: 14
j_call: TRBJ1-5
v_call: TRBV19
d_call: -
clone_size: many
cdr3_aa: CASSLQGVYQPEHF
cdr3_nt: TGTGCCAGTAGTTTACAGGGCGTATATCAGCCCGAGCATTTT

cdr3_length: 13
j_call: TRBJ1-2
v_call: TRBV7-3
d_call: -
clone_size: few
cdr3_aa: CASSPGGSGGYTF
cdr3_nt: TGTGCCAGCAGCCCCGGGGGGTCCGGTGGCTACACCTTC

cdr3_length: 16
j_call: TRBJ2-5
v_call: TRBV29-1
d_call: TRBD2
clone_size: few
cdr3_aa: CSVEDPRTSGRETQYF
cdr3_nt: TGCAGCGTTGAAGACCCCCGGACTAGCGGGCGAGAGACCCAGTACTTC

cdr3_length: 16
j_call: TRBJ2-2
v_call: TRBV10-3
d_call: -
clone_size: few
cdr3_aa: CAISESLQASTGELFF
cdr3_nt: TGTGCCATCAGTGAGTCGCTACAGGCGTCCACCGGGGAGCTGTTTTTT

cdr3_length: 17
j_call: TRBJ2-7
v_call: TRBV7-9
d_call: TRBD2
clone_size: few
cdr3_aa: CASSKGLAGGSPYEQYF
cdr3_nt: TGTGCCAGCAGCAAGGGACTAGCGGGAGGGTCGCCCTACGAGCAGTACTTC

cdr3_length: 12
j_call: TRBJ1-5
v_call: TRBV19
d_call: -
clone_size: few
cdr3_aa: CASTTSNQPQHF
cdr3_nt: TGTGCCAGTACTACTTCTAATCAGCCCCAGCATTTT

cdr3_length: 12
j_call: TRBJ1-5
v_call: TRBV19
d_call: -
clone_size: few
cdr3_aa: CASSKTGGPQHF
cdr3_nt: TGTGCCAGTAGTAAGACAGGTGGGCCCCAGCATTTT

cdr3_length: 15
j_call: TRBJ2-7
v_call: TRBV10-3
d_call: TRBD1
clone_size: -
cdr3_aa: CAISESRDRGYEQYF
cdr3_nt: TGTGCCATCAGTGAGTCGAGGGACAGGGGCTACGAGCAGTACTTC